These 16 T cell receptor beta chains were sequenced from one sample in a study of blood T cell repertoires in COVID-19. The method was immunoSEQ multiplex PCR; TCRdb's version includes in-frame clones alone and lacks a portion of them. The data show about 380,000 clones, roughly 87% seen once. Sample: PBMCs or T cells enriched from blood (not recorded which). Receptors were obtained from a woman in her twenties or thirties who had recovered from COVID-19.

Here the CDR3 DNA reads TGTGCCAGCAGTTACCGACATGGACTAAAAGCTTTCTTT. It translates to CASSYRHGLKAFF. The V and J genes are TRBV28 and TRBJ1-1; D is ambiguous. The V end was cut by 4 bases, the J end by 9 bases, with 15 bases between. The germline CDR1 and CDR2 sequences are MDHEN and SYDVKM. This CDR3 contains 13 residues.

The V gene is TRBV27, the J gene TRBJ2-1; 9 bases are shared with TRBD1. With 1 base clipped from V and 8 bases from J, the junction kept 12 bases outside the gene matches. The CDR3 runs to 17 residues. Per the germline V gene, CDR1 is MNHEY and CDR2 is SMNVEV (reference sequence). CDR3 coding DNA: TGTGCCAGCAGTTTATTATACGGGACAGGGCCATCGTATGAGCAGTTCTTC. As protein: CASSLLYGTGPSYEQFF.

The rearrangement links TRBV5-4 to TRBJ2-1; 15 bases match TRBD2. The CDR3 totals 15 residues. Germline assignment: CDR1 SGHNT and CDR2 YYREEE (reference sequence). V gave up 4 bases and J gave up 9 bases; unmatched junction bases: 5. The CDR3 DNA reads TGTGCCAGCAGCCGGACTAGCGGGGGGGCCGGTGAGCAGTTCTTC. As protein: CASSRTSGGAGEQFF.

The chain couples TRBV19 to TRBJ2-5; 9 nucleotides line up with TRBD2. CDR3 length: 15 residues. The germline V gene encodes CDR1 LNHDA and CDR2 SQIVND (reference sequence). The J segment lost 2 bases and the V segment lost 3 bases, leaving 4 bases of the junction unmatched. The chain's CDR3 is CASSIQRGEQETQYF. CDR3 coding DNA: TGTGCCAGTAGTATCCAGCGGGGGGAACAAGAGACCCAGTACTTC.

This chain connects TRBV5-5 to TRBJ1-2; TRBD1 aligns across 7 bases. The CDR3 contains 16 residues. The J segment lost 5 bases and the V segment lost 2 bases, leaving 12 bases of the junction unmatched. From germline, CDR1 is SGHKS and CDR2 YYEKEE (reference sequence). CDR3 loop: CASSLTNRGDGYGYTF. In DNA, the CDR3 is TGTGCCAGCAGCTTAACGAACAGGGGTGATGGGTATGGCTACACCTTC.

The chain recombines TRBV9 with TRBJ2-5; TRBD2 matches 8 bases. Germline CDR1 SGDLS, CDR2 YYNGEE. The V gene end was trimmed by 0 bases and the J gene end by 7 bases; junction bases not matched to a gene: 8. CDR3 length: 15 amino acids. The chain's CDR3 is CASSVDGGAFVTQYF. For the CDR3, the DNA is TGTGCCAGCAGCGTAGACGGGGGGGCCTTCGTGACCCAGTACTTC.

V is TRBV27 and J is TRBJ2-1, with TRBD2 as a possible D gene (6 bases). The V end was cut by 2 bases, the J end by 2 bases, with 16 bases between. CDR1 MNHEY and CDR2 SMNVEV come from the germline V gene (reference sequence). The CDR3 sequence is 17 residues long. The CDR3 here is CASSLAITGEPYNEQFF. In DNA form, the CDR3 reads TGTGCCAGCAGTTTAGCGATAACGGGAGAACCCTACAATGAGCAGTTCTTC.

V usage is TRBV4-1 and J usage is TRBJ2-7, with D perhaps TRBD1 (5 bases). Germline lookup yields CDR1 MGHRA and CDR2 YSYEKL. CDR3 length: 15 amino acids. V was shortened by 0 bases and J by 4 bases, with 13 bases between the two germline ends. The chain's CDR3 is CASSQDLGRVYEQYF. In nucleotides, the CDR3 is TGCGCCAGCAGCCAAGATTTAGGCAGGGTTTACGAGCAGTACTTC.

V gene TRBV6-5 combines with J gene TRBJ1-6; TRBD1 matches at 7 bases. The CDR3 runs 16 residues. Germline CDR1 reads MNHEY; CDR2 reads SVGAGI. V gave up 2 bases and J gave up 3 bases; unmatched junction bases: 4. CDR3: CASSYATGVYNSPLHF. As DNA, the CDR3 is TGTGCCAGCAGTTACGCTACAGGGGTCTATAATTCACCCCTCCACTTT.

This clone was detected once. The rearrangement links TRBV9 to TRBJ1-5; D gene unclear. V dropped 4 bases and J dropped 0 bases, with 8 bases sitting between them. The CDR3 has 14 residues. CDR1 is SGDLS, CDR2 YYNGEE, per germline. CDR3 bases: TGTGCCAGCAGCCCGGACTATAGCAATCAGCCCCAGCATTTT. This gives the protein CASSPDYSNQPQHF.

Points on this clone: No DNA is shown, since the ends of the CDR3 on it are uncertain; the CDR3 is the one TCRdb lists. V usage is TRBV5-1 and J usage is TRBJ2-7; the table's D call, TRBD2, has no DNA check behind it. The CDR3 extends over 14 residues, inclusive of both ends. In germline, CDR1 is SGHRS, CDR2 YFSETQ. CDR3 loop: CASSFGQGGDEQYF.

The CDR3 bases are TGTGCCAGCAGCCGTCGTGTAGCGGGAGGGACCGGGGAGCTGTTTTTT. Translated, it gives CASSRRVAGGTGELFF. The rearrangement joins TRBV14 to TRBJ2-2; TRBD2 matches 11 bases. With 4 bases clipped from V and 5 bases from J, the junction kept 6 bases outside the gene matches. Germline loops: CDR1 SGHDN, CDR2 FVKESK. The CDR3 has 16 residues.

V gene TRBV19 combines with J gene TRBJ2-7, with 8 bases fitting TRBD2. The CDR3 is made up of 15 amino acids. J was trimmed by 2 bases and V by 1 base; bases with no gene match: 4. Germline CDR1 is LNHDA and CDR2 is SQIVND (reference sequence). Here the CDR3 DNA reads TGTGCCAGTAGTATAGGGCTAGCGGGCCCCTACGAGCAGTACTTC. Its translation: CASSIGLAGPYEQYF.

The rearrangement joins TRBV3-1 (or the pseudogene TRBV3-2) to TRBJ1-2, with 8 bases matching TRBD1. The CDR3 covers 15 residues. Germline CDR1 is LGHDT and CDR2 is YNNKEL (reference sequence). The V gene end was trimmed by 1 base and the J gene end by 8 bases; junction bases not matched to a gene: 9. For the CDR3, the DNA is TGTGCCAGCAGCCAAGTCGGGACAGGTCGTTTGGGCTACACCTTC. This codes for CASSQVGTGRLGYTF.

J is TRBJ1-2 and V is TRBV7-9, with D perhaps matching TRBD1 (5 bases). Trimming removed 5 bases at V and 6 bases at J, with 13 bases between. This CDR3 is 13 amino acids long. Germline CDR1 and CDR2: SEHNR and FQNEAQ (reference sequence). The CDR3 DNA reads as TGTGCCAGCAGCATGACAGCGCTGGATGGCTACACCTTC. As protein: CASSMTALDGYTF.

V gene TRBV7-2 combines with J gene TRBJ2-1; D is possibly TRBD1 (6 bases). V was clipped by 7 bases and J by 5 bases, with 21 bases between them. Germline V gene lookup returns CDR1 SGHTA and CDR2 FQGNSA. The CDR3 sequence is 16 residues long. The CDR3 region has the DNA TGTGCCAGCAATAGGGCGTCGGGACACTTCAACAATGAGCAGTTCTTC. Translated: CASNRASGHFNNEQFF.